This T cell receptor beta chain was observed in a study of sequential checkpoint blockade in melanoma. TCRdb's copy holds only in-frame clones and misses some; the assay was immunoSEQ multiplex PCR. The table has around 8,300 clones, just under 65% seen once. Treatment in this sample: randomized to nivolumab then ipilimumab (arm A) or the reverse (arm B). CDR1 is DFQATT and CDR2 is SNEGSKA in the germline V gene (reference sequence). CDR3 size: 11 residues. The germline V and J ends were trimmed by 6 bases and 3 bases, with 8 bases remaining between them. Sequencing used CD8+ T cells sorted from blood (inferred from file names), obtained from a patient given nivolumab and ipilimumab in sequence. The receptor was isolated from a human patient with melanoma. Some clones in this sample may be carry-over from other donors' samples. V usage is TRBV20-1 and J usage is TRBJ1-1; no reliable D call. The CDR3 sequence: CSAGIYTEAFF. Written as DNA, the CDR3 is TGCAGTGCCGGGATATACACTGAAGCTTTCTTT.